These 28 T cell receptor beta chains came from one sample sequenced in a study of cytomegalovirus exposure and HLA in healthy donors. Primers: 60 Vbeta forward and 13 Jbeta reverse. This table comes from immunoSEQ multiplex PCR, and its TCRdb copy is limited to in-frame clones, with some not included. The sample has 95,000 to 150,000 clones, approximately 72% seen once. The sample taken for sequencing was PBMCs. The receptor source for this set is a man between 18 and 35 years old in good health and CMV-seronegative.

The chain employs TRBV5-1 and TRBJ1-2; TRBD1 might be the D (6 bases). Per germline, CDR1 SGHRS and CDR2 YFSETQ. Trimming pared 0 bases from V and 1 base from J, leaving 13 bases between. The CDR3 is 16 amino acids. For the CDR3, the DNA is TGCGCCAGCAGCTTGGCCGCACCACAGGGTAACTATGGCTACACCTTC. Residues: CASSLAAPQGNYGYTF.

This sequence joins TRBV27 and TRBJ2-5; 13 bases align to TRBD2. The CDR3 is 15 residues long. CDR1 and CDR2 (germline): MNHEY, SMNVEV (reference sequence). J was trimmed by 3 bases and V by 6 bases; bases with no gene match: 4. DNA of the CDR3: TGTGCCAGCAGCGTCGGGACTAGCGGGAAAGAGACCCAGTACTTC. Amino acid sequence: CASSVGTSGKETQYF.

This clone was detected only a few times. The chain recombines TRBV18 with TRBJ1-1, with D possibly being TRBD1 (5 bases). Trimming took off 4 bases at V and 1 base at J, with 7 bases between the two ends. CDR3 length equals 13 residues. Germline assignment: CDR1 KGHSH and CDR2 LQKENI. CDR3 loop: CASSRDRNTEAFF. CDR3 nucleotide sequence: TGTGCCAGCTCACGCGACAGGAACACTGAAGCTTTCTTT.

This chain links TRBV19 with TRBJ2-6, with 10 bases lining up with TRBD1. Germline CDR1 LNHDA, CDR2 SQIVND (reference sequence). After removal of 7 bases from V and 7 bases from J, the junction contained 10 bases not matched to a gene. The CDR3 consists of 16 residues. This CDR3 reads CASISEGQGLANVLTF. In DNA form, the CDR3 reads TGTGCCAGTATAAGCGAGGGACAGGGGCTTGCCAACGTCCTGACTTTC.

This chain uses TRBV7-9 with TRBJ2-7; D is ambiguous. Deletions cut 4 bases from V and 2 bases from J, with 6 bases between. Germline assignment: CDR1 SEHNR and CDR2 FQNEAQ (reference sequence). The CDR3 has 12 residues. The CDR3 protein is CASSSVTYEQYF. For the CDR3, the DNA is TGTGCCAGCAGCTCGGTTACCTACGAGCAGTACTTC.

This clone has more than one count but fewer than ten. This rearrangement joins TRBV6-5 to TRBJ1-1; a possible D gene is TRBD1 (6 bases). Germline lookup yields CDR1 MNHEY and CDR2 SVGAGI. This CDR3 contains 14 residues. Trimming took off 3 bases at V and 5 bases at J, with 13 bases between the two ends. The CDR3 region is CASSYFRGGTEAFF. The CDR3, as DNA: TGTGCCAGCAGTTATTTCAGGGGCGGGACTGAAGCTTTCTTT.

V gene TRBV5-4 combines with J gene TRBJ1-6; no firm D call. Germline V lookup: CDR1 SGHNT, CDR2 YYREEE (reference sequence). The CDR3 is 12 residues long. Trimming took 1 base from V and 15 from J, leaving 11 bases between them. The chain's CDR3 is CASSLRPRDLHF. In nucleotides, the CDR3 is TGTGCCAGCAGCTTGAGGCCCCGGGACCTCCACTTT.

This clone appeared a few times. The chain combines TRBV5-1 with TRBJ2-1, with 15 bases aligning to TRBD2. Unmatched junction bases numbered 9, after V lost 4 bases and J lost 4 bases. The CDR3 has 18 residues. Germline V CDR1 and CDR2: SGHRS, YFSETQ. The CDR3 loop reads CASSGAGTSGGLYNEQFF. The DNA of the CDR3 is TGCGCCAGCAGCGGGGCCGGGACTAGCGGGGGGCTTTACAATGAGCAGTTCTTC. Based on the CDR3 plus reference TRBV5-1 and TRBJ2-1, the full variable domain is KAGVTQTPRYLIKTRGQQVTLSCSPISGHRSVSWYQQTPGQGLQFLFEYFSETQRNKGNFPGRFSGRQFSNSRSEMNVSTLELGDSALYLCASSGAGTSGGLYNEQFFGPGTRLTVL.

This chain links TRBV7-9 with TRBJ2-3; tentative D call: TRBD1 (6 bases). CDR1 and CDR2 from the germline V gene are SEHNR and FQNEAQ (reference sequence). The V end was cut by 5 bases, the J end by 3 bases, with 18 bases between. The CDR3 runs to 16 residues. CDR3 sequence (DNA): TGTGCCAGCAGCCCTTCACAGGGTAGTTGGACAGATACGCAGTATTTT. It yields the protein CASSPSQGSWTDTQYF.

The sample holds a few counts of this clone. CDR3: CATSRELQGAAYEQYF. The CDR3, as DNA: TGTGCCACCAGCAGAGAGTTACAGGGGGCGGCATACGAGCAGTACTTC. V usage is TRBV15 and J usage is TRBJ2-7, with TRBD1 matching over 9 bases. Germline V CDR1 and CDR2: LNHNV, YYDKDF (reference sequence). The CDR3 consists of 16 residues. Trimming removed 0 bases from V and 4 bases from J; junction bases left unmatched: 7.

This clone was seen only a few times. The chain is built from TRBV29-1 and TRBJ2-7; 9 bases are shared with TRBD1. V shed 1 base and J 4 bases; nucleotides not matched to a gene: 5. This CDR3 is built from 14 residues. From germline, CDR1 is SQVTM and CDR2 ANQGSEA. CDR3 nucleotides: TGCAGCGTTGAAGGGGGACAGGGAATTTACGAGCAGTACTTC. The encoded protein is CSVEGGQGIYEQYF.

The rearrangement joins TRBV19 to TRBJ2-7; 7 bases map to TRBD1. The CDR3 has 15 residues. V was clipped by 3 bases and J by 2 bases; unmatched bases: 7. The germline V gene has CDR1 LNHDA and CDR2 SQIVND (reference sequence). The CDR3 DNA is TGTGCCAGTAGTATTCGTCGACAGGGACCCTACGAGCAGTACTTC. Residues: CASSIRRQGPYEQYF.

The CDR3 DNA sequence: TGTGCCAGCTCACCCATGACAGGGGCGAACACTGAAGCTTTCTTT. It translates to CASSPMTGANTEAFF. This chain joins TRBV18 and TRBJ1-1; 8 bases are a match to TRBD1. The CDR3 spans 15 residues. The V and J ends lost 3 bases and 1 base, in that order; junction bases with no gene match: 4. Germline assignment: CDR1 KGHSH and CDR2 LQKENI.

The chain is built from TRBV15 and TRBJ1-5, with 7 bases aligning to TRBD1. The germline CDR1 and CDR2 sequences are LNHNV and YYDKDF (reference sequence). CDR3 size: 15 residues. The V and J ends lost 3 bases and 9 bases, in that order; junction bases with no gene match: 11. The CDR3 spells CATSRPDRARLPQHF. CDR3 nucleotides: TGTGCCACCAGCAGGCCAGACAGGGCCCGTCTGCCCCAGCATTTT.

The chain carries TRBV11-1 and TRBJ2-2; 9 nucleotides line up with TRBD2. The CDR3 is 16 amino acids. Germline V CDR1 and CDR2: SGHAT, FQDESV (reference sequence). V lost 5 bases, J lost 1 base, and 5 bases stayed unmatched. CDR3 sequence reads: CASSKGLARNTGELFF. For the CDR3, the DNA is TGTGCCAGCAGCAAGGGACTAGCAAGGAACACCGGGGAGCTGTTTTTT.

The chain combines TRBV7-8 with TRBJ1-3, with D tentatively TRBD1 (5 bases). V lost 5 bases and J 4 bases, leaving 15 bases between the germline ends. Germline lookup yields CDR1 SGHVS and CDR2 FQNEAQ. CDR3 size: 15 residues. The CDR3 DNA reads as TGTGCCAGCAGCGAAAGAGGAAACAGGGGAAACACCATATATTTT. It codes for CASSERGNRGNTIYF.

The gene calls are TRBV27 and TRBJ2-3; a weak D match, TRBD2 (5 bases). Trimming left V 7 bases short and J 3 bases short, with 14 bases between. CDR1 MNHEY and CDR2 SMNVEV come from the germline V gene (reference sequence). The CDR3 extends over 14 amino acids. The CDR3 loop is CASMTPGNTDTQYF. CDR3 DNA: TGTGCCAGCATGACACCGGGGAATACAGATACGCAGTATTTT.

This chain joins TRBV12-5 and TRBJ1-2; 7 positions match TRBD1. Germline V gives CDR1 LGHNT, CDR2 FRNRAP. V dropped 5 bases and J dropped 4; count of bases not matched to a gene: 16. The CDR3 contains 17 residues. CDR3 loop: CASGLPRRDSLFYGYTF. The CDR3 bases are TGTGCTAGTGGTCTCCCCCGGCGGGACAGCTTATTCTATGGCTACACCTTC.

The chain recombines TRBV4-1 with TRBJ2-5; 7 positions match TRBD1. TRBJ2-7 matches the DNA end more closely, so the J call is doubtful. CDR1 MGHRA and CDR2 YSYEKL come from the germline V gene. This CDR3 is built from 14 residues. In DNA form, the CDR3 reads TGCGCCAGCAGCCCCCGGGACAGCTTCTACGAGCAGTACTTC. Amino acids: CASSPRDSFYEQYF.

This clone has only one observation. The V and J genes are TRBV5-1 and TRBJ1-1; TRBD1 agrees at 10 bases. The germline CDR1 and CDR2 sequences are SGHRS and YFSETQ. J lost 1 base, V lost 4 bases, and 16 bases had no gene match. The CDR3 has 19 amino acids. The CDR3 region has the DNA TGCGCCAGCAGCCCCTCACCCCGGACAGGGGGTAAACCGAACACTGAAGCTTTCTTT. Its translation is CASSPSPRTGGKPNTEAFF. The full variable domain, rest sourced from reference TRBV5-1 and TRBJ1-1, is KAGVTQTPRYLIKTRGQQVTLSCSPISGHRSVSWYQQTPGQGLQFLFEYFSETQRNKGNFPGRFSGRQFSNSRSEMNVSTLELGDSALYLCASSPSPRTGGKPNTEAFFGQGTRLTVV.

This chain uses TRBV7-9 with TRBJ2-1, with D hard to call. The CDR3 is made up of 12 amino acids. The V end was cut by 1 base, the J end by 7 bases, with 5 bases between. CDR1 is SEHNR, CDR2 FQNEAQ, per germline (reference sequence). The CDR3 region has the DNA TGTGCCAGCAGCTTAGATGAGAATGAGCAGTTCTTC. Its translation: CASSLDENEQFF.

The V gene is TRBV6-5, the J gene TRBJ2-7, with D unresolved. Germline CDR1 is MNHEY and CDR2 is SVGAGI. Trimming pared 6 bases from V and 2 bases from J, leaving 14 bases between. The CDR3 extends over 14 amino acids. The CDR3 loop is CASSRGLSPYEQYF. The DNA of the CDR3 is TGTGCCAGCAGCCGCGGTTTGAGCCCCTACGAGCAGTACTTC.

This chain links TRBV25-1 with TRBJ2-1; weak D call: TRBD1 (6 bases). Trimming took off 3 bases at V and 0 bases at J, with 18 bases between the two ends. CDR1 and CDR2 from the germline V gene are MGHDK and SYGVNS. CDR3 size: 18 residues. The chain's CDR3 is CASSDSHKQGLSYNEQFF. CDR3 nucleotide sequence: TGTGCCAGCAGTGATTCACACAAACAGGGTCTCTCCTACAATGAGCAGTTCTTC. The full variable domain, in which reference TRBV25-1 and TRBJ2-1 provide the parts outside the CDR3, is EADIYQTPRYLVIGTGKKITLECSQTMGHDKMYWYQQDPGMELHLIHYSYGVNSTEKGDLSSESTVSRIRTEHFPLTLESARPSHTSQYLCASSDSHKQGLSYNEQFFGPGTRLTVL.

This chain joins TRBV2 and TRBJ1-5, with 7 bases aligning to TRBD1. The CDR3 is 15 residues long. Trimming took 2 bases from V and 7 from J; bases not matched to a gene: 8. The germline V gene encodes CDR1 SNHLY and CDR2 FYNNEI. The CDR3 DNA follows: TGTGCCAGCAGTGAAAGGAGACAGGGTAACCAGCCCCAGCATTTT. This encodes CASSERRQGNQPQHF. The full variable domain, with the rest looked up from reference TRBV2 and TRBJ1-5, is EPEVTQTPSHQVTQMGQEVILRCVPISNHLYFYWYRQILGQKVEFLVSFYNNEISEKSEIFDDQFSVERPDGSNFTLKIRSTKLEDSAMYFCASSERRQGNQPQHFGDGTRLSIL.

The chain couples TRBV16 to TRBJ1-1; a possible D gene is TRBD1 (5 bases). The germline V gene has CDR1 KGHSY and CDR2 FQNENV. This CDR3 is built from 15 residues. The ends were cut back, 0 bases at V and 2 bases at J, with 10 bases in the middle. The CDR3 loop reads CASSQSYRSNTEAFF. As DNA, the CDR3 is TGTGCCAGCAGCCAATCATACAGGTCAAACACTGAAGCTTTCTTT.

The V call is TRBV6-6, the J call TRBJ2-7, with a tentative D call TRBD1 (6 bases). The germline V gene has CDR1 MNHNY and CDR2 SVGAGI (reference sequence). Trimming took 5 bases from V and 0 from J, leaving 11 bases between them. The CDR3 runs 14 residues. The DNA for the CDR3 is TGTGCCAGCAGTAGACAGGCTCCCTCCTACGAGCAGTACTTC. Translated: CASSRQAPSYEQYF.

CDR3 DNA sequence: TGTGCCAGCAGCTCCCTAAGCGGGGGAGAGACCCAGTACTTC. Protein: CASSSLSGGETQYF. The rearrangement uses TRBV5-4 and TRBJ2-5, with 8 bases lining up with TRBD2. The ends lost 3 bases at V and 4 bases at J; junction bases unmatched: 5. From germline, CDR1 is SGHNT and CDR2 YYREEE (reference sequence). The CDR3 length is 14 residues.

This clone was seen once. The genes are TRBV6-4 and TRBJ2-7, with 7 bases identical to TRBD2. Germline CDR1 is MRHNA and CDR2 is SNTAGT. CDR3 length equals 12 residues. Trimming at V came to 7 bases and at J to 5 bases, leaving 5 bases not matched to a gene. CDR3 region: CASTTSGDEQYF. The CDR3 coding sequence is TGTGCCAGCACCACGAGCGGGGACGAGCAGTACTTC.